This TCR beta chain was sequenced during a study of CD8 T cells in Susac syndrome. About the study: Of the sequenced Susac syndrome patients, six had active disease and under 10 were in remission.

Random hexamers were used to reverse transcribe an amount of roughly 0.45 to 1 ug RNA. TCRdb recomputed calls from the immunoSEQ multiplex PCR reads with MiXCR, one row per CDR3 protein. The table has 200,000 to 250,000 distinct CDR3 sequences, about 95% seen once. Sequenced sample: CD4+ T cells from PBMCs. The sequence was obtained from a human donor with Susac syndrome.

CDR3 amino acids: CSVEESYYGYTF. Here the CDR3 DNA reads TGCAGCGTTGAAGAGAGTTACTATGGCTACACCTTC. The chain joins TRBV29-1 to TRBJ1-2, with D uncertain. CDR3 length equals 12 residues. Per germline, CDR1 SQVTM and CDR2 ANQGSEA. Trimming removed 0 bases from V and 3 bases from J, with 5 bases in between.